This T cell receptor beta chain was captured by sequencing in a study of shared clonotypes between healthy human individuals. Study-level results: All-four-donor shared clonotypes had higher generation probabilities than non-shared clonotypes did.

As concerns this clone: What it binds is not known.

Germline assignment: CDR1 MNHEY and CDR2 SVGAGI. This CDR3 is built from 16 residues. The junction had 3 bases not matched to a gene; V was cut back by 0 bases and J by 8 bases. Those who donated, Caucasian adults without exception, all lived in Nashville, Tennessee. Samples underwent the assay at deep level. Assay: immunoSEQ multiplex PCR; the TCRdb copy retains only in-frame clones and omits some. The sample has roughly 2 million clones, more than 90% seen once. The J gene is TRBJ2-1, the V gene TRBV6-5; 14 bases align to TRBD2. The clonotype originates from a man aged 18 to 35 in good health. Sequencing was performed on naive CD4+ T cells sorted from blood. Subset here: CD45RA+ positively selected. The DNA for the CDR3 is TGTGCCAGCAGTTACTCGGGACTAGCGGGAGATTATGAGCAGTTCTTC. Translating it yields CASSYSGLAGDYEQFF.